Each of the 18 T cell receptor beta chains below was sequenced from the same sample in a study of blood T cell repertoires in COVID-19 (dated by TCRdb to 2019 to 2021). The library was built by means of the immunoSEQ multiplex PCR assay. The table comes from immuneACCESS by way of TCRdb, which keeps in-frame sequences with V and J called. Part of the clones is missing from these tables; in studies checked, under half for an unresolved V gene and the rest for unknown reasons. The sample profile shows 120,000 or so clones; approximately 87% of them were found once. The top ten constitute 25% to 35% of the sample. Sequencing was performed on peripheral blood. The receptors come from a woman aged 70-85 years with acute or convalescent COVID-19.

The V call is TRBV27, the J call TRBJ1-1, with D unresolved. This CDR3 spans 13 amino acids. Germline CDR1 and CDR2: MNHEY and SMNVEV (reference sequence). V was shortened by 4 bases and J by 1 base, with 7 bases between the two germline ends. CDR3 DNA sequence: TGTGCCAGCAGTTACTATCCGAACACTGAAGCTTTCTTT. Protein sequence: CASSYYPNTEAFF.

The chain joins TRBV7-2 to TRBJ1-4; maybe TRBD1 (6 bases). The V and J ends lost 4 bases and 5 bases respectively, with 14 bases between them. Germline loops: CDR1 SGHTA, CDR2 FQGNSA. The CDR3 contains 15 residues. CDR3 sequence (DNA): TGTGCCAGCAGCTCCAGGACAGTACCGAATGAAAAACTGTTTTTT. As protein: CASSSRTVPNEKLFF.

This chain uses TRBV2 with TRBJ2-1; 8 bases match TRBD2. The junction had 5 bases not matched to a gene; V was cut back by 7 bases and J by 6 bases. The CDR3 length is 13 residues. Germline CDR1 is SNHLY and CDR2 is FYNNEI. CDR3 region: CASKARGANEQFF. The CDR3 DNA follows: TGTGCCAGCAAGGCGCGGGGGGCCAATGAGCAGTTCTTC.

The rearrangement joins TRBV7-9 to TRBJ1-6; D may be TRBD1 (5 bases). The CDR3 sequence is 13 residues long. Trimming pared 1 base from V and 10 bases from J, leaving 8 bases between. Per the germline V gene, CDR1 is SEHNR and CDR2 is FQNEAQ (reference sequence). CDR3 region: CASSLEGWSPLHF. CDR3 DNA sequence: TGTGCCAGCAGCTTAGAGGGGTGGTCACCCCTCCACTTT.

The V gene is TRBV2, the J gene TRBJ2-3, with 12 bases aligning to TRBD2. The CDR3 length is 16 residues. Per germline, CDR1 SNHLY and CDR2 FYNNEI. V shed 5 bases and J 3 bases; nucleotides not matched to a gene: 6. CDR3 sequence: CASSYLAGGNTDTQYF. The DNA of the CDR3 is TGTGCCAGCAGTTACCTAGCGGGGGGGAATACAGATACGCAGTATTTT.

The gene calls are TRBV2 and TRBJ1-3, with 7 bases matching TRBD1. This CDR3 spans 14 amino acids. Trimming removed 5 bases from V and 0 bases from J; junction bases left unmatched: 1. Per the germline V gene, CDR1 is SNHLY and CDR2 is FYNNEI. For the CDR3, the DNA is TGTGCCAGCAGTTGGGACAGCTCTGGAAACACCATATATTTT. As protein: CASSWDSSGNTIYF.

As for this clone: The same CDR3 arises from other DNA sequences in this sample as well. This chain connects TRBV30 to TRBJ2-5, with D hard to call. V lost 0 bases and J 1 base, leaving 6 bases between the germline ends. The germline V gene has CDR1 GTSNPN and CDR2 SVGIG (reference sequence). CDR3 length: 13 amino acids. The CDR3 region has the DNA TGTGCCTGGAGTGTAACGGGCCAAGAGACCCAGTACTTC. It yields the protein CAWSVTGQETQYF.

The chain links TRBV7-3 to TRBJ2-1; 9 bases fit TRBD1. In germline, CDR1 is SGHTA, CDR2 FQGTGA. This CDR3 region has 16 residues. The V gene end was trimmed by 5 bases and the J gene end by 5 bases; junction bases not matched to a gene: 10. CDR3: CASSILPGTGNNEQFF. The CDR3 DNA reads as TGTGCCAGCAGCATTTTGCCGGGGACAGGGAACAATGAGCAGTTCTTC.

This sequence joins TRBV19 and TRBJ2-7, with 9 nucleotides matching TRBD1. The CDR3 length is 14 residues. V was pared by 2 bases and J by 7 bases, with 6 bases of the junction left unmatched. CDR1 and CDR2 (germline): LNHDA, SQIVND (reference sequence). The CDR3 reads CASSIRGQGGEQYF. Here the CDR3 DNA reads TGTGCCAGTAGTATAAGGGGACAGGGTGGAGAGCAGTACTTC.

V gene TRBV5-8 combines with J gene TRBJ1-1, with 7 bases lining up with TRBD1. V gave up 4 bases and J gave up 8 bases; unmatched junction bases: 8. The germline gives CDR1 SGHTS, CDR2 YDEGEE. This CDR3 comprises 13 residues. The DNA of the CDR3 is TGTGCCAGCAGCCCGGTCCCGACAGGGGAAGCTTTCTTT. Translating it yields CASSPVPTGEAFF.

This chain joins TRBV19 and TRBJ2-1; 15 bases map to TRBD2. This CDR3 spans 18 amino acids. V shed 8 bases and J 5 bases; nucleotides not matched to a gene: 13. The V gene's germline CDR1 is LNHDA and CDR2 SQIVND (reference sequence). CDR3 DNA: TGTGCCAGTGCCATCCCGGGACTAGCGGGGGGAAAAAACAATGAGCAGTTCTTC. Translation: CASAIPGLAGGKNNEQFF.

The chain is built from TRBV11-2 and TRBJ2-2, with 11 bases identical to TRBD1. This CDR3 is built from 14 residues. Germline CDR1 and CDR2: SGHAT and FQNNGV. J was trimmed by 7 bases and V by 5 bases; bases with no gene match: 3. The CDR3 DNA is TGTGCCAGCAGCACGGGACAGGGGGTCGGGGAGCTGTTTTTT. Its protein is CASSTGQGVGELFF.

The V and J genes are TRBV7-2 and TRBJ1-1; tentatively, D is TRBD1 (6 bases). CDR3 size: 15 residues. With 3 bases removed from V and 3 bases from J, the gap between germline ends came to 14 bases. Germline CDR1 and CDR2: SGHTA and FQGNSA. The CDR3 loop reads CASSFGTPRHTEAFF. DNA for the CDR3: TGTGCCAGCAGCTTCGGGACACCTCGGCACACTGAAGCTTTCTTT.

This CDR3 is CASSFVGHSYEQYF. The CDR3 DNA sequence: TGTGCCAGCAGCTTTGTGGGCCACTCCTACGAGCAGTACTTC. The chain joins TRBV7-9 to TRBJ2-7; D call uncertain. The CDR3 runs 14 residues. Germline V lookup: CDR1 SEHNR, CDR2 FQNEAQ (reference sequence). Trimming pared 3 bases from V and 0 bases from J, leaving 9 bases between.

V usage is TRBV5-4 and J usage is TRBJ2-7; TRBD2 matches 13 bases. V dropped 0 bases and J dropped 2; count of bases not matched to a gene: 2. The CDR3 contains 16 residues. The germline CDR1 and CDR2 sequences are SGHNT and YYREEE (reference sequence). The CDR3 is CASSLGGLAGPYEQYF. In DNA, the CDR3 is TGTGCCAGCAGCTTGGGGGGACTAGCGGGGCCCTACGAGCAGTACTTC.

The genes are TRBV28 and TRBJ1-5, with TRBD1 identical over 8 bases. CDR1 is MDHEN and CDR2 is SYDVKM in the germline V gene. Trimming removed 5 bases from V and 7 bases from J; junction bases left unmatched: 10. This CDR3 region has 15 residues. The CDR3 sequence: CASSPYRGKGQPQHF. The DNA of the CDR3 is TGTGCCAGCAGTCCCTACAGGGGGAAGGGGCAGCCCCAGCATTTT.

The chain couples TRBV6-5 to TRBJ2-7; D is perhaps TRBD2 (7 bases). The CDR3 totals 15 residues. V lost 7 bases, J lost 4 bases, and 20 bases lay in between. Germline CDR1 and CDR2: MNHEY and SVGAGI. CDR3: CASTMAGAKTYEQYF. In nucleotides, the CDR3 is TGTGCCAGCACGATGGCGGGGGCTAAGACTTACGAGCAGTACTTC.

CDR3 protein: CASSTRTGDNTEAFF. Written as DNA, the CDR3 is TGTGCCAGCAGCACCCGGACAGGGGATAACACTGAAGCTTTCTTT. V gene TRBV5-5 combines with J gene TRBJ1-1, with 9 positions matching TRBD1. The CDR3 runs 15 residues. V lost 4 bases, J lost 2 bases, and 6 bases stayed unmatched. CDR1 SGHKS and CDR2 YYEKEE come from the germline V gene (reference sequence).